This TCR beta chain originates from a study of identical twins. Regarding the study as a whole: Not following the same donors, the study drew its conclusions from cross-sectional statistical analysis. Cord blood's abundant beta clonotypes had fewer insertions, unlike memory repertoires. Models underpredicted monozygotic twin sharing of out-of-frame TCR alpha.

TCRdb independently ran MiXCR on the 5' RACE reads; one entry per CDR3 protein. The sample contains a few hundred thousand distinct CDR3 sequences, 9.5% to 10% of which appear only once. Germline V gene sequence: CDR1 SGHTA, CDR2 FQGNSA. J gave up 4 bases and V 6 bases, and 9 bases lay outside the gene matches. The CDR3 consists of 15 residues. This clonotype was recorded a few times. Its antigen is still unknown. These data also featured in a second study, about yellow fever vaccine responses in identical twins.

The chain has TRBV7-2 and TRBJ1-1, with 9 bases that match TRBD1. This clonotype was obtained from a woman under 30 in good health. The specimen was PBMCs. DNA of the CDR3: TGTGCCAGCAGTTTGAGGACAGGGGTTGCCACTGAAGCTTTCTTT. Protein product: CASSLRTGVATEAFF.